What follows are 21 T cell receptor beta chains derived from one specimen sequenced in a study of blood T cell repertoires in COVID-19. The data were produced by immunoSEQ multiplex PCR, yet TCRdb's version contains in-frame clones alone and is incomplete. The sample lists tens of thousands of clones, 90% occurring once. What was sequenced was peripheral blood. The origin of the receptors is a man over 45 with COVID-19, enrolled during active disease.

The rearrangement links TRBV19 to TRBJ1-2; TRBD1 might be the D (6 bases). The CDR3 contains 15 residues. Germline CDR1 is LNHDA and CDR2 is SQIVND (reference sequence). Trimming pared 4 bases from V and 2 bases from J, leaving 14 bases between. The CDR3 coding sequence is TGTGCCAGTAGTACCCCCCTCACAGGGAACTATGGCTACACCTTC. Translated, it gives CASSTPLTGNYGYTF.

The chain is built from TRBV5-4 and TRBJ1-2, with 7 positions matching TRBD1. Looked up from germline, CDR1 is SGHNT and CDR2 is YYREEE (reference sequence). The trim removed 4 bases at V and 0 bases at J, leaving 9 bases unmatched. The CDR3 has 16 residues. The CDR3 is CASSGTGTAANYGYTF. CDR3 bases: TGTGCCAGCAGCGGAACTGGGACAGCTGCTAACTATGGCTACACCTTC.

V usage is TRBV3-1 (or the pseudogene TRBV3-2) and J usage is TRBJ2-2, with D perhaps matching TRBD2 (5 bases). V was cut by 1 base and J by 10 bases, with 13 bases left in between. The CDR3 is 14 residues long. The germline V gene encodes CDR1 LGHDT and CDR2 YNNKEL (reference sequence). The CDR3 region has the DNA TGTGCCAGCAGCCAAGGGACTCACGTCGAGGAGCTGTTTTTT. It is translated as CASSQGTHVEELFF.

This chain joins TRBV4-1 and TRBJ1-5; D is undetermined. CDR1 is MGHRA and CDR2 is YSYEKL in the germline V gene. Trimming stripped 1 base from V and 2 bases from J, with 6 bases between. There are 14 residues in the CDR3. The CDR3 protein is CASSQVEGNQPQHF. DNA of the CDR3: TGCGCCAGCAGCCAAGTCGAGGGCAATCAGCCCCAGCATTTT.

The rearrangement links TRBV7-8 to TRBJ1-1; D gene uncertain. The CDR3 extends over 13 amino acids. V was shortened by 6 bases and J by 5 bases, with 13 bases between the two germline ends. Germline V gene sequence: CDR1 SGHVS, CDR2 FQNEAQ. The DNA for the CDR3 is TGTGCCAGCAGTCGGGGATTTAGGACTGAAGCTTTCTTT. It yields the protein CASSRGFRTEAFF.

V is TRBV28 and J is TRBJ1-2; D not certain. The V and J ends lost 6 bases and 4 bases respectively, with 12 bases between them. This CDR3 has 13 amino acids. CDR1 and CDR2 (germline): MDHEN, SYDVKM. The CDR3 here is CASRSDIRYGYTF. CDR3 nucleotide sequence: TGTGCCAGCAGGTCTGACATTCGCTATGGCTACACCTTC.

This sequence joins TRBV5-1 and TRBJ2-7; D is unclear. CDR1 is SGHRS, CDR2 YFSETQ, per germline. There are 14 residues in the CDR3. Trimming took off 4 bases at V and 2 bases at J, with 13 bases between the two ends. The CDR3: CASSPGSETYEQYF. The CDR3 nucleotides read TGCGCCAGCAGCCCGGGTTCCGAGACCTACGAGCAGTACTTC.

J is TRBJ1-2 and V is TRBV7-9, with 7 bases fitting TRBD1. CDR3 length equals 15 residues. V was clipped by 4 bases and J by 0 bases; unmatched bases: 5. CDR1 and CDR2 (germline): SEHNR, FQNEAQ (reference sequence). The CDR3 region is CASSSRTGANYGYTF. Here the CDR3 DNA reads TGTGCCAGCAGCTCCCGGACAGGTGCTAACTATGGCTACACCTTC.

The chain combines TRBV7-2 with TRBJ2-7, with 8 bases fitting TRBD1. V was pared by 5 bases and J by 2 bases, with 8 bases of the junction left unmatched. The CDR3 is 15 amino acids. CDR1 SGHTA and CDR2 FQGNSA come from the germline V gene. The CDR3 reads CASSKMTGDTYEQYF. CDR3 DNA: TGTGCCAGCAGCAAAATGACAGGGGACACCTACGAGCAGTACTTC. The full variable domain, its missing parts supplied by reference TRBV7-2 and TRBJ2-7, is GAGVSQSPSNKVTEKGKDVELRCDPISGHTALYWYRQSLGQGLEFLIYFQGNSAPDKSGLPSDRFSAERTGGSVSTLTIQRTQQEDSAVYLCASSKMTGDTYEQYFGPGTRLTVT.

The chain couples TRBV9 to TRBJ2-1, with 8 bases identical to TRBD1. This CDR3 is built from 16 residues. Germline lookup yields CDR1 SGDLS and CDR2 YYNGEE. V dropped 1 base and J dropped 10; count of bases not matched to a gene: 13. In nucleotides, the CDR3 is TGTGCCAGCAGCGTATTGGGTACAGGGGGTCAGGGAGAGCAGTTCTTC. Its translation: CASSVLGTGGQGEQFF.

The chain employs TRBV6-6 and TRBJ2-7; D remains unclear. The V and J ends lost 8 bases and 0 bases respectively, with 14 bases between them. The CDR3 has 14 amino acids. Germline V gene sequence: CDR1 MNHNY, CDR2 SVGAGI (reference sequence). The CDR3 sequence is CASSLWADSYEQYF. CDR3 DNA sequence: TGTGCCAGCTCTCTATGGGCCGACTCCTACGAGCAGTACTTC.

This clone was seen a few times. The chain couples TRBV6-5 to TRBJ2-7, with a possible D match to TRBD2 (6 bases). Germline V gene lookup returns CDR1 MNHEY and CDR2 SVGAGI. There are 14 residues in the CDR3. V lost 6 bases and J 13 bases, leaving 25 bases between the germline ends. Written as DNA, the CDR3 is TGTGCCAGCAGCGGCCCCCTGTTCGGGGGACTGCTTTACTTC. It specifies CASSGPLFGGLLYF.

The chain is built from TRBV28 and TRBJ1-6; D may be TRBD1 (5 bases). V lost 3 bases to trimming and J lost 9 bases, with 9 bases between them. The length of the CDR3 is 13 residues. Germline V CDR1 and CDR2: MDHEN, SYDVKM. The CDR3 DNA is TGTGCCAGCAGTTTTGCGGGGGGTTCACCCCTCCACTTT. It translates to CASSFAGGSPLHF. The variable domain in full, with the rest retrieved from reference TRBV28 and TRBJ1-6, is DVKVTQSSRYLVKRTGEKVFLECVQDMDHENMFWYRQDPGLGLRLIYFSYDVKMKEKGDIPEGYSVSREKKERFSLILESASTNQTSMYLCASSFAGGSPLHFGNGTRLTVT.

The CDR3 reads CASSQGDRDVGEQFF. CDR3 nucleotides: TGCGCCAGCAGCCAAGGGGACAGGGACGTAGGTGAGCAGTTCTTC. The gene calls are TRBV4-1 and TRBJ2-1; 9 nucleotides agree with TRBD1. Germline V gene sequence: CDR1 MGHRA, CDR2 YSYEKL. This CDR3 region has 15 residues. The V and J ends lost 1 base and 9 bases, in that order; junction bases with no gene match: 7.

This chain links TRBV30 with TRBJ1-3; D is uncertain. With 0 bases removed from V and 0 bases from J, the gap between germline ends came to 9 bases. CDR1 is GTSNPN, CDR2 SVGIG, per germline (reference sequence). The CDR3 runs 15 residues. CDR3 in amino acids: CAWSVPVSSGNTIYF. The CDR3 nucleotides are TGTGCCTGGAGTGTACCCGTGAGCTCTGGAAACACCATATATTTT.

This clone turned up a few times. J is TRBJ2-5 and V is TRBV15; TRBD2 might be the D (6 bases). This CDR3 comprises 13 residues. V lost 3 bases to trimming and J lost 2 bases, with 7 bases between them. Germline V gives CDR1 LNHNV, CDR2 YYDKDF (reference sequence). The CDR3 loop is CATSRGLQETQYF. CDR3 DNA sequence: TGTGCCACCAGCAGGGGACTTCAAGAGACCCAGTACTTC. The full variable domain, rest sourced from reference TRBV15 and TRBJ2-5, is DAMVIQNPRYQVTQFGKPVTLSCSQTLNHNVMYWYQQKSSQAPKLLFHYYDKDFNNEADTPDNFQSRRPNTSFCFLDIRSPGLGDTAMYLCATSRGLQETQYFGPGTRLLVL.

In this sample, this clone turned up once. The chain combines TRBV15 with TRBJ2-5; D may be TRBD2 (6 bases). The CDR3 is made up of 14 amino acids. Germline-derived CDR1 and CDR2 are LNHNV and YYDKDF (reference sequence). The V and J ends lost 0 bases and 10 bases respectively, with 15 bases between them. CDR3 loop: CATSRDLGGRDQYF. The CDR3 bases are TGTGCCACCAGCAGAGATTTGGGGGGTCGAGACCAGTACTTC.

This sequence joins TRBV5-5 and TRBJ2-6; a weak D match, TRBD1 (6 bases). Germline CDR1 is SGHKS and CDR2 is YYEKEE (reference sequence). The V gene lost 5 bases and the J gene lost 0 bases, with 15 bases spanning the gap. This CDR3 comprises 17 residues. CDR3 residues: CASRLGTFSSGANVLTF. In nucleotides, the CDR3 is TGTGCCAGCAGACTTGGGACATTTAGCTCTGGGGCCAACGTCCTGACTTTC.

V gene TRBV2 combines with J gene TRBJ2-7; TRBD1 is a possible D gene (6 bases). Trimming removed 2 bases from V and 2 bases from J, with 13 bases in between. CDR1 SNHLY and CDR2 FYNNEI come from the germline V gene. The CDR3 contains 15 residues. The CDR3 region is CASSETPGTTYEQYF. In nucleotides, the CDR3 is TGTGCCAGCAGTGAAACACCCGGGACAACCTACGAGCAGTACTTC.

CDR3 coding DNA: TGTGCCAGCAGGTGGACAGGGGGCAGGTATGAGCAGTTCTTC. Its protein is CASRWTGGRYEQFF. The chain has TRBV28 and TRBJ2-1; the match to TRBD1 covers 11 bases. The CDR3 totals 14 residues. The germline gives CDR1 MDHEN, CDR2 SYDVKM. J lost 8 bases, V lost 6 bases, and 6 bases had no gene match.

The CDR3 sequence is CASSKTSGKEGEQFF. CDR3 nucleotides: TGTGCCAGCAGTAAGACTAGCGGGAAGGAGGGTGAGCAGTTCTTC. The chain joins TRBV27 to TRBJ2-1; TRBD2 matches at 11 bases. Per the germline V gene, CDR1 is MNHEY and CDR2 is SMNVEV (reference sequence). The trim removed 5 bases at V and 9 bases at J, leaving 9 bases unmatched. The CDR3 spans 15 residues.